The 27 T cell receptor beta chains reported below all come from one sample, sequenced in a study of CD8 T cells in ankylosing spondylitis. TCRdb ran MiXCR on the 5' RACE reads and lists one entry per CDR3 protein. The sample records some 250,000 distinct CDR3 sequences, more than 20% being singletons. The material sequenced was blood, either unsorted or a sorted T cell fraction (not recorded which). Source of these receptors: a male donor with ankylosing spondylitis or in good health (not recorded which).

This clonotype was found a few times. V gene TRBV20-1 combines with J gene TRBJ2-7; 9 bases line up with TRBD2. The CDR3 is made up of 15 amino acids. Germline loops: CDR1 DFQATT, CDR2 SNEGSKA (reference sequence). The V segment lost 0 bases and the J segment 2 bases; nucleotides outside the gene matches: 5. In nucleotides, the CDR3 is TGCAGTGCTAGAGAAGGTAGCGGGGGAACCTACGAGCAGTACTTC. The encoded protein is CSAREGSGGTYEQYF.

J is TRBJ2-5 and V is TRBV12-3 or TRBV12-4, with 7 positions matching TRBD1. The junction had 8 bases not matched to a gene; V was cut back by 3 bases and J by 7 bases. This CDR3 has 14 residues. CDR3 in amino acids: CASSFETGRGTQYF. The DNA for the CDR3 is TGTGCCAGCAGTTTTGAGACAGGGAGAGGGACCCAGTACTTC.

This clonotype was recorded a few times. This chain links TRBV24-1 with TRBJ2-1, with 7 bases fitting TRBD1. J was trimmed by 5 bases and V by 4 bases; bases with no gene match: 4. CDR3 length: 14 residues. In germline, CDR1 is KGHDR, CDR2 SFDVKD. CDR3 nucleotides: TGTGCCACCAGTGAATGGGACAGCAACAATGAGCAGTTCTTC. It encodes CATSEWDSNNEQFF.

The chain uses TRBV12-3 or TRBV12-4 and TRBJ2-1; 12 positions match TRBD2. This CDR3 has 17 amino acids. The V and J ends lost 2 bases and 7 bases, in that order; junction bases with no gene match: 9. Here the CDR3 reads CASSLLWLAGGRNEQFF. CDR3 DNA: TGTGCCAGCAGTTTATTGTGGCTAGCGGGGGGGAGGAATGAGCAGTTCTTC.

The chain combines TRBV6-2 or TRBV6-3 with TRBJ2-7; TRBD1 matches at 9 bases. This CDR3 has 14 residues. The ends lost 5 bases at V and 6 bases at J; junction bases unmatched: 8. Germline V lookup: CDR1 MNHEY, CDR2 SVGEGT. For the CDR3, the DNA is TGTGCCAGCAGTCGTCCCGGGACAGGGTTCGAGCAGTACTTC. This codes for CASSRPGTGFEQYF.

J is TRBJ2-5 and V is TRBV6-1; the D gene could be TRBD1 or TRBD2 (5 bases each). V was clipped by 3 bases and J by 6 bases, with 17 bases between them. CDR1 and CDR2 (germline): MNHNS, SASEGT. This CDR3 is built from 15 residues. CDR3 nucleotides: TGTGCCAGCAGTGAGTCTGGGGCAGGGACGCAGACCCAGTACTTC. Protein product: CASSESGAGTQTQYF.

V usage is TRBV28 and J usage is TRBJ2-5; D remains unclear. There are 16 residues in the CDR3. In germline, CDR1 is MDHEN, CDR2 SYDVKM. The ends were cut back, 5 bases at V and 5 bases at J, with 21 bases in the middle. CDR3 in DNA: TGTGCCAGCAGTCCACAAACGGGTGTCGACGGGGAGACCCAGTACTTC. Its protein is CASSPQTGVDGETQYF.

This clonotype showed up many times. The chain couples TRBV11-2 to TRBJ2-1, with TRBD2 matching over 13 bases. This CDR3 has 17 residues. V trimming: 1 base; J trimming: 6 bases; junction bases outside the gene matches: 6. Per germline, CDR1 SGHAT and CDR2 FQNNGV. In DNA, the CDR3 is TGTGCCAGCAGCTTAGGGGCCACTAGCGGGGGGGGCAATGAGCAGTTCTTC. Translated: CASSLGATSGGGNEQFF.

This clonotype was seen just once. A read error may explain this, as a much larger clone is one base away. The V call is TRBV24-1, the J call TRBJ2-5, with TRBD2 as a possible D gene (5 bases). Germline loops: CDR1 KGHDR, CDR2 SFDVKD. The length of the CDR3 is 15 residues. The V end was cut by 4 bases, the J end by 0 bases, with 11 bases between. The CDR3 reads CATSDHQDYQETQYF. The CDR3, as DNA: TGTGCCACCAGTGACCACCAGGACTACCAAGAGACCCAGTACTTC.

This clonotype was seen a few times. The chain uses TRBV5-4 and TRBJ2-1; 8 bases line up with TRBD2. The CDR3 is 16 residues long. Germline V gene data show CDR1 as SGHNT and CDR2 as YYREEE (reference sequence). The trim removed 0 bases at V and 1 base at J, leaving 3 bases unmatched. The CDR3 sequence: CASSLAGGASYNEQFF. The CDR3, as DNA: TGTGCCAGCAGCTTGGCGGGGGGGGCGTCCTACAATGAGCAGTTCTTC.

This clonotype turned up a few times. This chain connects TRBV20-1 to TRBJ2-3; 9 positions agree with TRBD2. There are 14 residues in the CDR3. Losses at the gene ends were 4 bases for V and 6 bases for J; bases not matched to a gene: 8. The germline V gene has CDR1 DFQATT and CDR2 SNEGSKA (reference sequence). This chain's CDR3 is CSATPGAGGDTQYF. CDR3 in DNA: TGCAGTGCTACCCCCGGGGCGGGGGGGGATACGCAGTATTTT.

The chain links TRBV29-1 to TRBJ2-5; D gene uncertain. In germline, CDR1 is SQVTM, CDR2 ANQGSEA. The V gene lost 7 bases and the J gene lost 5 bases, with 14 bases spanning the gap. The CDR3 totals 12 residues. CDR3 region: CSAEPGGETQYF. The CDR3 nucleotides are TGCAGCGCGGAACCGGGTGGGGAGACCCAGTACTTC.

In its sample, this clonotype was seen once. This rearrangement joins TRBV2 to TRBJ2-7; D remains unclear. The V gene lost 6 bases and the J gene lost 0 bases, with 12 bases spanning the gap. CDR1 and CDR2 from the germline V gene are SNHLY and FYNNEI. CDR3 length: 14 residues. DNA for the CDR3: TGTGCCAGCAGCGTAGCCATAGCCTCCTACGAGCAGTACTTC. Translated, it gives CASSVAIASYEQYF.

This clonotype was found many times. This chain uses TRBV29-1 with TRBJ2-5; TRBD1 aligns across 7 bases. From germline, CDR1 is SQVTM and CDR2 ANQGSEA. V was pared by 8 bases and J by 5 bases, with 11 bases of the junction left unmatched. The CDR3 spans 13 residues. CDR3 residues: CSTEQGYSETQYF. The CDR3 DNA follows: TGCAGCACCGAACAGGGGTATAGCGAGACCCAGTACTTC.

The chain carries TRBV5-1 and TRBJ1-1; no firm D call. The V gene lost 1 base and the J gene lost 0 bases, with 7 bases spanning the gap. CDR1 SGHRS and CDR2 YFSETQ come from the germline V gene. CDR3 length: 14 residues. CDR3 coding DNA: TGCGCCAGCAGCTTGCTGTCAGTGAACACTGAAGCTTTCTTT. It is translated as CASSLLSVNTEAFF. Supplemented by reference TRBV5-1 and TRBJ1-1, the full variable domain reads KAGVTQTPRYLIKTRGQQVTLSCSPISGHRSVSWYQQTPGQGLQFLFEYFSETQRNKGNFPGRFSGRQFSNSRSEMNVSTLELGDSALYLCASSLLSVNTEAFFGQGTRLTVV.

This clonotype was recorded at least ten times. The V and J genes are TRBV25-1 and TRBJ2-3, with D tentatively TRBD1 (6 bases). The CDR3 is 17 residues long. Germline CDR1 is MGHDK and CDR2 is SYGVNS. Trimming shortened V by 3 bases and J by 4 bases, and 20 bases separated the two germline ends. CDR3 sequence reads: CASSESAESRQADTQYF. The CDR3 DNA reads as TGTGCCAGCAGTGAGTCCGCGGAGTCTAGACAGGCAGATACGCAGTATTTT.

On this clonotype itself: It may be a read error: a sequence one base away is much more abundant. The chain carries TRBV5-6 and TRBJ1-2; maybe TRBD1 (5 bases). V lost 4 bases, J lost 4 bases, and 14 bases lay in between. Germline CDR1 reads SGHDT; CDR2 reads YYEEEE. The CDR3 is 14 residues long. The CDR3 reads CASSQFGTSYGYTF. CDR3 nucleotide sequence: TGTGCCAGCAGCCAATTCGGGACCTCCTATGGCTACACCTTC.

The table lists this clonotype with many counts. The chain joins TRBV11-1 to TRBJ2-7; D is perhaps TRBD1 or TRBD2 (5 bases each). Trimming cost V 3 bases and J 3 bases, with 9 bases left between them. The CDR3 has 13 amino acids. The germline CDR1 and CDR2 sequences are SGHAT and FQDESV (reference sequence). The CDR3 sequence is CASSLGPNYEQYF. The CDR3 DNA reads TGTGCCAGCAGCTTGGGACCGAACTACGAGCAGTACTTC.

This clonotype showed up just a few times. The chain couples TRBV28 to TRBJ2-1; 9 nucleotides match TRBD1. The J segment lost 5 bases and the V segment lost 6 bases, leaving 8 bases of the junction unmatched. Per germline, CDR1 MDHEN and CDR2 SYDVKM. The CDR3 has 15 amino acids. Here the CDR3 DNA reads TGTGCCAGCAGGCCCGGGACAGGGCACCACAATGAGCAGTTCTTC. Protein: CASRPGTGHHNEQFF.

The CDR3 loop reads CASSRTGSRHQDEQYF. The CDR3 nucleotides read TGTGCCAGCAGCCGGACAGGGAGCCGACACCAGGACGAGCAGTACTTC. The J gene is TRBJ2-7, the V gene TRBV5-5, with 8 bases identical to TRBD1. CDR1 is SGHKS and CDR2 is YYEKEE in the germline V gene (reference sequence). The CDR3 has 16 residues. V shed 4 bases, J shed 5 bases, and the junction held 14 bases outside the gene matches.

This clonotype appeared many times. This rearrangement joins TRBV10-3 to TRBJ1-2; TRBD1 aligns across 7 bases. After removal of 6 bases from V and 4 bases from J, the junction contained 11 bases not matched to a gene. The CDR3 loop spans 15 amino acids. Germline V gives CDR1 ENHRY, CDR2 SYGVKD. The CDR3 DNA follows: TGTGCCATCAGGGGTCCTGGGACAGTACTCTATGGCTACACCTTC. This translates into CAIRGPGTVLYGYTF.

This clonotype was recorded at least ten times. The V and J genes are TRBV12-3 or TRBV12-4 and TRBJ2-2; a possible D gene is TRBD2 (7 bases). The CDR3 extends over 14 amino acids. The V end was cut by 5 bases, the J end by 7 bases, with 14 bases between. The CDR3 DNA follows: TGTGCCAGCAGTGTGAGGGGGGGGATCGGGGAGCTGTTTTTT. This codes for CASSVRGGIGELFF.

CDR3 DNA sequence: TGTGCCAGCAGCTTAGATCCCGAGTTCTTTTATGGCTACACCTTC. Translating gives CASSLDPEFFYGYTF. The V and J genes are TRBV11-3 and TRBJ1-2; D unresolved. The CDR3 length is 15 residues. The V and J ends lost 0 bases and 5 bases respectively, with 13 bases between them. Germline CDR1 reads SGHNT; CDR2 reads YENEEA.

This clonotype has ten or more counts. V usage is TRBV5-1 and J usage is TRBJ2-4; D gene uncertain. This CDR3 is 15 amino acids long. With 3 bases removed from V and 0 bases from J, the gap between germline ends came to 10 bases. CDR1 and CDR2 (germline): SGHRS, YFSETQ. CDR3 in amino acids: CASSSSLLAKNIQYF. CDR3 in DNA: TGCGCCAGCAGCTCGTCCCTACTAGCCAAAAACATTCAGTACTTC.

Only a few counts were recorded for this clonotype. The rearrangement joins TRBV5-1 to TRBJ1-2; 8 nucleotides align to TRBD1. CDR1 is SGHRS and CDR2 is YFSETQ in the germline V gene. Unmatched junction bases numbered 12, after V lost 3 bases and J lost 5 bases. The CDR3 loop spans 16 amino acids. The CDR3 DNA follows: TGCGCCAGCAGCTGGACCGGAAGACAGGGGCGTTATGGCTACACCTTC. It codes for CASSWTGRQGRYGYTF.

This clonotype occurred a few times. The J gene is TRBJ2-2, the V gene TRBV11-2; D unresolved. Germline CDR1 reads SGHAT; CDR2 reads FQNNGV. The CDR3 runs 16 residues. V was cut by 0 bases and J by 3 bases, with 11 bases left in between. CDR3 bases: TGTGCCAGCAGCTTAGATCAAGGACGGTACACCGGGGAGCTGTTTTTT. This codes for CASSLDQGRYTGELFF.

This chain links TRBV20-1 with TRBJ2-5; 10 nucleotides match TRBD2. Germline CDR1 and CDR2: DFQATT and SNEGSKA (reference sequence). The ends lost 3 bases at V and 3 bases at J; junction bases unmatched: 10. The CDR3 length is 16 residues. The CDR3 region is CSASPRASGGKETQYF. As DNA, the CDR3 is TGCAGTGCTAGCCCTCGGGCTAGCGGGGGTAAAGAGACCCAGTACTTC.